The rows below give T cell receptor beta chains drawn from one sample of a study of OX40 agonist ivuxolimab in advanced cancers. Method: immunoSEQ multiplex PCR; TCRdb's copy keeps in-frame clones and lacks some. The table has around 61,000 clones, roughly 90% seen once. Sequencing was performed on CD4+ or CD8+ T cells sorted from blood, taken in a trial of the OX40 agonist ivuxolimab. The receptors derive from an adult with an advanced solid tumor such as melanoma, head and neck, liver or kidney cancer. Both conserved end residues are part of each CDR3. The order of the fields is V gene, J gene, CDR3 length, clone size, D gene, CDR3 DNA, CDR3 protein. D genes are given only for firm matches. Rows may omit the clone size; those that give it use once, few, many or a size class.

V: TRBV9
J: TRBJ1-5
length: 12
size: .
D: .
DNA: TGTGCCAGCAGCGTACAAGGGGGGCCCCAGCATTTT
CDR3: CASSVQGGPQHF

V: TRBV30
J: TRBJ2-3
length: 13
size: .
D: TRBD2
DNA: TGTGCCCAACTAGCGGTCGGCACAGATACGCAGTATTTT
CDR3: CAQLAVGTDTQYF

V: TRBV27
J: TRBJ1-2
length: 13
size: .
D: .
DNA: TGTGCCAGCAGTTTATTACAGGGACACGGCTACACCTTC
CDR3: CASSLLQGHGYTF

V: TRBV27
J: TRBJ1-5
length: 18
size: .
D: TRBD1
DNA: TGTGCCAGCAGTTTATACGATCCGGGACAGGGCTCTAATCAGCCCCAGCATTTT
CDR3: CASSLYDPGQGSNQPQHF

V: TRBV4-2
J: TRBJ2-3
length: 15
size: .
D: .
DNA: TGTGCCAGCAGCCAAGATCCGGGGTTGACAGATACGCAGTATTTT
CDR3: CASSQDPGLTDTQYF

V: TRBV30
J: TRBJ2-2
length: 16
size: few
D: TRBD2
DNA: TGTGCCTGGAGTGTAGTACTAGCGGGGGGTTACGGGGAGCTGTTTTTT
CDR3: CAWSVVLAGGYGELFF

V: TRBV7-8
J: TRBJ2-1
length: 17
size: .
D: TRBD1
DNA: TGTGCCAGCAGCCTACAGGGGCTGTTGAGCTCCTACAATGAGCAGTTCTTC
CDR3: CASSLQGLLSSYNEQFF

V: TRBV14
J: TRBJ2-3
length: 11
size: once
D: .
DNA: TGTGCCAGCAGCCTCTCGGATACGCAGTATTTT
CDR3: CASSLSDTQYF

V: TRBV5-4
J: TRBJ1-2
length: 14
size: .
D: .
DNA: TGTGCCACCGTCCGGGAACCAACTAACTATGGCTACACCTTC
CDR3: CATVREPTNYGYTF

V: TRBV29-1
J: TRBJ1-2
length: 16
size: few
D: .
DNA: TGCAGCGTTGAAGATCGGGGTTTTCGTCCGATCTATGGCTACACCTTC
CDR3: CSVEDRGFRPIYGYTF

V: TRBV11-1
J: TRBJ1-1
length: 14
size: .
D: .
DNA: TGTGCCAGCAGCTCTACCCCGGGGCTCGCTGAAGCTTTCTTT
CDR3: CASSSTPGLAEAFF

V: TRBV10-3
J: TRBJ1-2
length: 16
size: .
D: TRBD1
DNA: TGTGCCATCAGTGAGCTCTCCGACAGGGAGGACGATGGCTACACCTTC
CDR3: CAISELSDREDDGYTF

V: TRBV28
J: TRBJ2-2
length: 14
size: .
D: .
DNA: TGTGCCACACTCCTGGCGGGCCATACCGGGGAGCTGTTTTTT
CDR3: CATLLAGHTGELFF

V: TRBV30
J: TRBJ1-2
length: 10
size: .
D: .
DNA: TGTGCCTGGAGTGTAGTAGGCTACACCTTC
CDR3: CAWSVVGYTF

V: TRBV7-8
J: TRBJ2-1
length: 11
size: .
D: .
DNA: TGTGCCAGCAGCTTCTACAATGAGCAGTTCTTC
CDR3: CASSFYNEQFF

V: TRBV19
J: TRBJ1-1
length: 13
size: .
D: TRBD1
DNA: TGTGCCAGTCGGACAGGGGGAAGCACTGAAGCTTTCTTT
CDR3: CASRTGGSTEAFF

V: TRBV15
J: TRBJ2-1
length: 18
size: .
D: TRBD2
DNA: TGTGCCACCAGCAGGTTACTAGCGGGAGTCCCCTTTTACAATGAGCAGTTCTTC
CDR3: CATSRLLAGVPFYNEQFF

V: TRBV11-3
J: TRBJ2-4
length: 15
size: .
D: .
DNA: TGTGCCAGCAGCCTGGTTGCGGCAGGGGAAAACATTCAGTACTTC
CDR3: CASSLVAAGENIQYF

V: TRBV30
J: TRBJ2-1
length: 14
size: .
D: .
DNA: TGTGCCTGGGCAAGGAGGAACGCAGGGAATGAGCAGTTCTTC
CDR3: CAWARRNAGNEQFF

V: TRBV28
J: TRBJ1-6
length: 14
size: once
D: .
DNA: TGTGCCAGCAGTTTGATACAGGGCAATTCACCCCTCCACTTT
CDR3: CASSLIQGNSPLHF

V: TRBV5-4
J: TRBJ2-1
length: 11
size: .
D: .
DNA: TGTGCCAGCAGCTTGTTCAATGAGCAGTTCTTC
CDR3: CASSLFNEQFF

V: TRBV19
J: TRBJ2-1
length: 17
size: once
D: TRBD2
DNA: TGTGCCAGTAGTACGATTTTAGCGGGGGTTCTGTACAATGAGCAGTTCTTC
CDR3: CASSTILAGVLYNEQFF

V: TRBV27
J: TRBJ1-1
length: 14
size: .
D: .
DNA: TGTGCCAGCAGTTTAACTCAAATGAACACTGAAGCTTTCTTT
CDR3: CASSLTQMNTEAFF

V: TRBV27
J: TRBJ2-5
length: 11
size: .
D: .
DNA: TGTGCCAGCAGTTTCGAAGAGACCCAGTACTTC
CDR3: CASSFEETQYF

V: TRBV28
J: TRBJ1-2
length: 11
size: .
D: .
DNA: TGTGCCAGCAGTTCCCTCTATGGCTACACCTTC
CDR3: CASSSLYGYTF

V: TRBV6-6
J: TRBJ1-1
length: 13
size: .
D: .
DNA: TGTGCCAGCAGCGGTACGGGCGGCACTGAAGCTTTCTTT
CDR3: CASSGTGGTEAFF

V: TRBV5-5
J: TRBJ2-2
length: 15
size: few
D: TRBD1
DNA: TGTGCCAGCAGCTACGGGGACAGCATAGGCGGGGAGCTGTTTTTT
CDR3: CASSYGDSIGGELFF

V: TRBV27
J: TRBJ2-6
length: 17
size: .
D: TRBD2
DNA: TGTGCCAGCAGTCCGGGACTAGTCGTCTCTGGGGCCAACGTCCTGACTTTC
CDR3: CASSPGLVVSGANVLTF

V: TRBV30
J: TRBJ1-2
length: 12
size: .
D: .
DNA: TGTGCCTGGAGTGGGGAGTACTATGGCTACACCTTC
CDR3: CAWSGEYYGYTF

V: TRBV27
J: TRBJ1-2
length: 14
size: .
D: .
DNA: TGTGCCAGCAGTTTTATGGGTGCTAACTATGGCTACACCTTC
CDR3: CASSFMGANYGYTF

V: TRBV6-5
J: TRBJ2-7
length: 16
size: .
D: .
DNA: TGTGCCAGCAGTTACTCCTCGGGACGGTTCCGTTACGAGCAGTACTTC
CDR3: CASSYSSGRFRYEQYF

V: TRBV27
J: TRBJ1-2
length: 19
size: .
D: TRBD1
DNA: TGTGCCAGCGTTCCCTCTCTGGACAGGGAAAGGGATTTTAACTATGGCTACACCTTC
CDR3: CASVPSLDRERDFNYGYTF

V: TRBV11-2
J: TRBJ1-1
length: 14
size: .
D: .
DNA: TGTGCCAGCAGCTTAGTGGCGGAACACACTGAAGCTTTCTTT
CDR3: CASSLVAEHTEAFF

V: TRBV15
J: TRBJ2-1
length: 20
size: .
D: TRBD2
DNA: TGTGCCACCAGCAGAGGGTTTACGCTAGCGGGGGGCCCCTCCTACAATGAGCAGTTCTTC
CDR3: CATSRGFTLAGGPSYNEQFF

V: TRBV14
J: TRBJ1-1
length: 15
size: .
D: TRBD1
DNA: TGTGCCAGCAGCCCGTGGAGCAGGGGGGACACTGAAGCTTTCTTT
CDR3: CASSPWSRGDTEAFF

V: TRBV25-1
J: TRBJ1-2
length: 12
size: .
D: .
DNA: TGTGCCAGCAGTGTAGGCTTCTATGGCTACACCTTC
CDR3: CASSVGFYGYTF

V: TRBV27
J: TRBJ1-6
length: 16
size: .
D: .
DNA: TGTGCCAGCAGTTCAAACCGGGACGTATATAATTCACCCCTCCACTTT
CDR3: CASSSNRDVYNSPLHF

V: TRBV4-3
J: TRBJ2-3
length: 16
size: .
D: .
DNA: TGCGCCAGCAGCCAAGATGATCCCCAGGGCACAGATACGCAGTATTTT
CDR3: CASSQDDPQGTDTQYF

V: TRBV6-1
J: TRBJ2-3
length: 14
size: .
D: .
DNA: TGTGCCAGCAGTGCAATTTTCCCCACAGATACGCAGTATTTT
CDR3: CASSAIFPTDTQYF

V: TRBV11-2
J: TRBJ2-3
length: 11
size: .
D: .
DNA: TGTGCCAGCAGCCGCACAGATACGCAGTATTTT
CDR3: CASSRTDTQYF

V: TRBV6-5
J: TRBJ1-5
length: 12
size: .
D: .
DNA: TGTGCCAGTAAGTTGAGCAATCAGCCCCAGCATTTT
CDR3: CASKLSNQPQHF

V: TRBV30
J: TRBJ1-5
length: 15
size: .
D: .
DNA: TGTGCCTGGAGTGTCGGTCATCATAGCAATCAGCCCCAGCATTTT
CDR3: CAWSVGHHSNQPQHF

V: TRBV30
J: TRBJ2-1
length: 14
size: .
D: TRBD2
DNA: TGTGCCTGGAGTGTACTAGCGGCCTACAATGAGCAGTTCTTC
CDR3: CAWSVLAAYNEQFF

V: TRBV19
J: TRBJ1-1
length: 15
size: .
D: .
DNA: TGTGCCAGTAGTATAGTCGGTGGGTCAGTCTCTGAAGCTTTCTTT
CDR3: CASSIVGGSVSEAFF